This TCR beta chain is drawn from a study of blood T cell repertoires in COVID-19. About the research overall: PBMCs, B-cell-depleted T cells, or T cells provided the cDNA or gDNA that made up the material.

Those enrolled in Seattle joined during active infection and were followed longitudinally afterward. Authors' data handling: Amplification of reference gene primers was used by the study to estimate nucleated cell counts. Here immunoSEQ multiplex PCR was the method, and the copy in TCRdb shows in-frame clones only, minus some. The V and J calls and the clone size are those of that table, but D and trimming were determined from the DNA. The table lists approximately 180,000 clones, more than 75% of them singletons. This CDR3 has 12 amino acids. Germline V gene lookup returns CDR1 MNHNS and CDR2 SASEGT. V was cut by 3 bases and J by 2 bases, with 5 bases left in between.

Source material: peripheral blood. The sequence was collected from a person between 65 and 79 years old with COVID-19, enrolled during active disease. V and J are TRBV6-1 and TRBJ2-7; D uncertain. In nucleotides, the CDR3 is TGTGCCAGCAGTGACAGTCCCTACGAGCAGTACTTC. This gives the protein CASSDSPYEQYF.